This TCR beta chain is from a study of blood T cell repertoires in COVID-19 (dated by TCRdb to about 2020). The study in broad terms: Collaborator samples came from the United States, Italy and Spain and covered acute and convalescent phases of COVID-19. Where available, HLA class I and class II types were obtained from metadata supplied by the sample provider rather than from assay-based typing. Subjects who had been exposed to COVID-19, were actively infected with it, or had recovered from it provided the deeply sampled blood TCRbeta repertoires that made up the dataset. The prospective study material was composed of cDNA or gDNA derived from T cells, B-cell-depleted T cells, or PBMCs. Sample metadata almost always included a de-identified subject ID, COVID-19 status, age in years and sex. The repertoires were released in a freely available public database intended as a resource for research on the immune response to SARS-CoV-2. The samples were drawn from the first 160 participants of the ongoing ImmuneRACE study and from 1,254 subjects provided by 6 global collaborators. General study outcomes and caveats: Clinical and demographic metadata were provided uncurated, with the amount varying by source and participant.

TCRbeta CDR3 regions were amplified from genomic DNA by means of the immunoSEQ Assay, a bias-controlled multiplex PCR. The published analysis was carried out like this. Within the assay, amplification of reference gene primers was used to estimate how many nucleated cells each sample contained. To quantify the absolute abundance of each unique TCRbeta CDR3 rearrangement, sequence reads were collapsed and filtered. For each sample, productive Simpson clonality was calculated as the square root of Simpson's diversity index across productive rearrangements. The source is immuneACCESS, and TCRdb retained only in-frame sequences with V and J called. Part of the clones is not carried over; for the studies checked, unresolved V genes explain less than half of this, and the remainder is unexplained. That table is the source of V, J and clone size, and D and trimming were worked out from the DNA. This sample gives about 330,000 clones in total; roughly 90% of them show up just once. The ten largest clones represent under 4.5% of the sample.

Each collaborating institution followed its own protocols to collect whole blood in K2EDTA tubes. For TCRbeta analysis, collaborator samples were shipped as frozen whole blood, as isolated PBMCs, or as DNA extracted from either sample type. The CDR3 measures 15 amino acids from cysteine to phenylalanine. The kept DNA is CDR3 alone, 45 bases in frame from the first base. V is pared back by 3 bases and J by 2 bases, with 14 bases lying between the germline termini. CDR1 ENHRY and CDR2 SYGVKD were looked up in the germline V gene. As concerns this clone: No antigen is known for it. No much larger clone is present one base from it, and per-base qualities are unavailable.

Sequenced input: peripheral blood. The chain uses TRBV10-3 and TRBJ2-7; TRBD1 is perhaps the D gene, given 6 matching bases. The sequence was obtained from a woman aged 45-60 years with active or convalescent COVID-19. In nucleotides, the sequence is TGTGCCATCAGTGAAGACAGGTCTCCCCCCTACGAGCAGTACTTC. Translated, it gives CAISEDRSPPYEQYF.